Below, one T cell receptor (beta chain) is given with its context. Antigen: not known. Noted treatment: approximately 10-day PBMC culture with coronavirus spike peptide pools or control peptides (ViraFEST assay). Fresh IL-2 medium was used to replace half of the medium on days 3 and 7. The sample originates from a study of vaccination and CD4 T cells after COVID-19. Study-wide context: Post-vaccine sampling followed dose two by a median roughly 74 days (range 14 to 241).

V lost 6 bases, J lost 0 bases, and 12 bases lay in between. This CDR3 has 15 residues. Scientists ran DNA taken from cultured CD4+ T cells through the Oncomine TCR Beta short-read assay for sequencing. In this case, cultured CD4+ T cells provided the extracted genomic DNA. TCRdb re-called the PCR reads through MiXCR, storing one row per CDR3 protein. The sample lists roughly 4,200 distinct CDR3 sequences; roughly 20% were seen once. The receptor was isolated from a human donor who had recovered from COVID-19. Source material: CD4+ T cells from blood, cultured in vitro. The rearrangement uses TRBV12-3 or TRBV12-4 and TRBJ2-4, with D possibly matching TRBD1 (6 bases). As DNA, the CDR3 is TGTGCCAGCAGGCACAGGGATCTAGCCAAAAACATTCAGTACTTC. This translates into CASRHRDLAKNIQYF.